These 16 T cell receptor beta chains originate from one sample sequenced in a study of blood T cell repertoires in COVID-19 (dated by TCRdb to 2019 to 2021). Receptor libraries were prepared by the immunoSEQ multiplex PCR assay. TCRdb limited this immuneACCESS table to in-frame rearrangements with V and J called. A share of clones is missing; checked studies link under half to unresolved V genes, and the rest is unexplained. For this sample there are a few hundred thousand clones; around four fifths appear just once. The ten largest clonotypes hold approximately 4.3% of the sample. Sequencing was carried out using PBMCs or T cells enriched from blood (not recorded which). Every receptor here comes from a man younger than 45 with acute COVID-19.

Only a few counts were recorded for this clone. The genes are TRBV11-2 and TRBJ2-7; D gene uncertain. The CDR3 has 13 residues. The V gene's germline CDR1 is SGHAT and CDR2 FQNNGV. The germline V and J ends were trimmed by 5 bases and 11 bases, with 19 bases remaining between them. The DNA of the CDR3 is TGTGCCAGCAGCGAAACACGGAGTACCCCGGAGTACGTC. The encoded protein is CASSETRSTPEYV.

The CDR3 protein is CASSLTVWSPLHF. The CDR3 nucleotides are TGCGCCAGCAGCTTGACGGTCTGGTCACCCCTCCACTTT. The rearrangement joins TRBV5-1 to TRBJ1-6; D gene uncertain. The CDR3 spans 13 residues. Trimming left V 1 base short and J 10 bases short, with 9 bases between. CDR1 is SGHRS and CDR2 is YFSETQ in the germline V gene. Based on the CDR3 plus reference TRBV5-1 and TRBJ1-6, the full variable domain is KAGVTQTPRYLIKTRGQQVTLSCSPISGHRSVSWYQQTPGQGLQFLFEYFSETQRNKGNFPGRFSGRQFSNSRSEMNVSTLELGDSALYLCASSLTVWSPLHFGNGTRLTVT.

The genes are TRBV27 and TRBJ2-5, with a tentative D call TRBD1 (6 bases). This CDR3 contains 17 residues. Germline CDR1 and CDR2: MNHEY and SMNVEV (reference sequence). V was clipped by 6 bases and J by 1 base, with 21 bases between them. The CDR3 region has the DNA TGTGCCAGCAGCCGAGTGGGCCGCCAGGGGAGCCAAGAGACCCAGTACTTC. It is translated as CASSRVGRQGSQETQYF.

This clone showed up just once. This chain joins TRBV6-4 and TRBJ1-5, with a tentative D call TRBD1 (5 bases). The V gene lost 3 bases and the J gene lost 3 bases, with 6 bases spanning the gap. The germline CDR1 and CDR2 sequences are MRHNA and SNTAGT. The CDR3 sequence is 13 residues long. The CDR3 DNA follows: TGTGCCAGCAGTGAGGACAACAATCAGCCCCAGCATTTT. As protein: CASSEDNNQPQHF.

This clone showed up just once. The chain recombines TRBV6-5 with TRBJ1-4; TRBD1 agrees at 7 bases. The CDR3 runs to 16 residues. The V and J ends lost 4 bases and 8 bases, in that order; junction bases with no gene match: 13. CDR1 and CDR2 (germline): MNHEY, SVGAGI. The CDR3 here is CASSSPRGPLREKLFF. CDR3 DNA sequence: TGTGCCAGCAGTTCCCCGAGGGGGCCCCTAAGGGAAAAACTGTTTTTT.

This chain uses TRBV24-1 with TRBJ2-5, with D maybe TRBD2 (5 bases). Per the germline V gene, CDR1 is KGHDR and CDR2 is SFDVKD. The V gene lost 5 bases and the J gene lost 2 bases, with 17 bases spanning the gap. This CDR3 has 16 amino acids. CDR3 sequence: CATSGGLGLYQETQYF. DNA of the CDR3: TGTGCCACCAGTGGCGGACTTGGATTATATCAAGAGACCCAGTACTTC.

The chain is built from TRBV29-1 and TRBJ1-2, with D maybe TRBD1 (5 bases). The V end lost 4 bases, the J end lost 7 bases, and 13 bases lay between the germline ends. Per germline, CDR1 SQVTM and CDR2 ANQGSEA. This CDR3 region has 12 residues. In DNA form, the CDR3 reads TGCAGCGTTGCAACCCGGGGGGGTGGCTACACCTTC. Residues: CSVATRGGGYTF. The full variable domain, completed using reference TRBV29-1 and TRBJ1-2, is SAVISQKPSRDICQRGTSLTIQCQVDSQVTMMFWYRQQPGQSLTLIATANQGSEATYESGFVIDKFPISRPNLTFSTLTVSNMSPEDSSIYLCSVATRGGGYTFGSGTRLTVV.

J is TRBJ1-6 and V is TRBV5-1; D might be TRBD1 (5 bases). V lost 1 base, J lost 8 bases, and 10 bases lay in between. The CDR3 spans 14 residues. Germline loops: CDR1 SGHRS, CDR2 YFSETQ. CDR3 nucleotide sequence: TGCGCCAGCAGCTTGTGGGGCAAGGATTCACCCCTCCACTTT. As protein: CASSLWGKDSPLHF.

The V call is TRBV28, the J call TRBJ2-5; no clear D gene. Germline CDR1 and CDR2: MDHEN and SYDVKM. With 5 bases removed from V and 6 bases from J, the gap between germline ends came to 10 bases. The CDR3 extends over 12 amino acids. The CDR3 DNA follows: TGTGCCAGCAGTCCGCTGGGCCAGACCCAGTACTTC. Amino acids: CASSPLGQTQYF.

The rearrangement uses TRBV5-5 and TRBJ2-2, with a tentative D call TRBD1 (6 bases). Trimming pared 3 bases from V and 0 bases from J, leaving 12 bases between. The germline V gene has CDR1 SGHKS and CDR2 YYEKEE (reference sequence). The CDR3 runs 16 residues. CDR3 protein: CASSWVPGANTGELFF. The CDR3 DNA follows: TGTGCCAGCAGCTGGGTCCCAGGGGCGAACACCGGGGAGCTGTTTTTT.

The chain is built from TRBV4-2 and TRBJ2-1, with 9 bases fitting TRBD2. The CDR3 runs 13 residues. After removal of 4 bases from V and 8 bases from J, the junction contained 3 bases not matched to a gene. Germline CDR1 reads LGHNA; CDR2 reads YNFKEQ. The CDR3 DNA reads as TGTGCCAGCAGCCCCATAGCGGGAGATGAGCAGTTCTTC. Translation: CASSPIAGDEQFF.

V and J are TRBV9 and TRBJ1-4; a possible D gene is TRBD1 (6 bases). Germline loops: CDR1 SGDLS, CDR2 YYNGEE. The V end lost 2 bases, the J end lost 4 bases, and 12 bases lay between the germline ends. The CDR3 totals 15 residues. CDR3 sequence reads: CASSVRDKINEKLFF. The DNA for the CDR3 is TGTGCCAGCAGCGTCCGGGACAAGATTAATGAAAAACTGTTTTTT.

The count of this clone is one. The V gene is TRBV6-5, the J gene TRBJ2-1, with no clear D. Germline CDR1 reads MNHEY; CDR2 reads SVGAGI. V was shortened by 0 bases and J by 8 bases, with 8 bases between the two germline ends. The CDR3 has 13 amino acids. The CDR3 coding sequence is TGTGCCAGCAGTTACTCGTTACAGCATGAGCAGTTCTTC. It specifies CASSYSLQHEQFF.

In this sample, this clone turned up once. The chain couples TRBV5-1 to TRBJ2-7; 9 bases are shared with TRBD1. The V segment lost 4 bases and the J segment 5 bases; nucleotides outside the gene matches: 7. The CDR3 runs to 14 residues. Germline V gene sequence: CDR1 SGHRS, CDR2 YFSETQ. The CDR3 nucleotides are TGCGCCAGCAGCCTACAGGGGGCTCTCAACGAGCAGTACGTC. Translated, it gives CASSLQGALNEQYV.

This chain's CDR3 is CASSKQAMNTEAFF. CDR3 coding DNA: TGTGCCAGCAGCAAACAGGCAATGAACACTGAAGCTTTCTTT. The V and J genes are TRBV28 and TRBJ1-1, with D possibly TRBD1 on 5 matching bases. The CDR3 runs to 14 residues. The germline gives CDR1 MDHEN, CDR2 SYDVKM. Trimming pared 6 bases from V and 0 bases from J, leaving 11 bases between.

The rearrangement links TRBV20-1 to TRBJ2-1; no reliable D call. Germline CDR1 reads DFQATT; CDR2 reads SNEGSKA (reference sequence). The V and J ends lost 0 bases and 14 bases respectively, with 11 bases between them. This CDR3 has 11 residues. The CDR3 coding sequence is TGCAGTGCTAGAGATGAGCTAGTAAAGTTCTTC. This gives the protein CSARDELVKFF.